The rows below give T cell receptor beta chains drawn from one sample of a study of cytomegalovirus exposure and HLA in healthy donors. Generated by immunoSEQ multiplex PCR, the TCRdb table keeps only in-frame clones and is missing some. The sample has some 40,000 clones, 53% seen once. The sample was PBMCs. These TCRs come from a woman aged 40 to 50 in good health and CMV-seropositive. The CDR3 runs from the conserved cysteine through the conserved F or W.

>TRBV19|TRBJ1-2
CASTIGDRGYGYTF
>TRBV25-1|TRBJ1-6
CASSDRGYSPLHF
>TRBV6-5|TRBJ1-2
CASSADIYYGYTF
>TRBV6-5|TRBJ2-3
CASASYRTDTQYF
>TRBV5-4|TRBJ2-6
CASTRDSGANVLTF
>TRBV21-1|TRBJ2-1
CASSKGRGEVNEQFF
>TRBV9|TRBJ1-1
CASSGQGTYTEAFF
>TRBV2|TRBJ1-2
CASKDRELYGYTF
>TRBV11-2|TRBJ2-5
CASSLGAETQYF
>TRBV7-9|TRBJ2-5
CASSLTGIWETQYF
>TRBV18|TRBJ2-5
CASSPVAGGETQYF
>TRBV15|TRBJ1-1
CATRDPGTVAVAFF
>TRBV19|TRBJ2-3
CASSPGTSTDTQYF
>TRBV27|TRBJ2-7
CASSFPAERGAQYF
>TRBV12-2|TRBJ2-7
CASRLVGLSTYEQYF
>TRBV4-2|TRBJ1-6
CASSQDHQGVGSPLHF
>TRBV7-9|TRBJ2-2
CASIYLGENTGELFF
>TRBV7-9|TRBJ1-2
CASSHGFRDIYGYTF
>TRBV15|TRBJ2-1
CATSVGRDLDEQFF
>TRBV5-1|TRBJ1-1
CASSWDRGTEAFF
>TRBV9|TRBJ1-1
CASSVEAGRTEAFF
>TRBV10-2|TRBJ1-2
CASSLTVTMAGYTF
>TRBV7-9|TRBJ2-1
CASSSPRDRGTYEQFF
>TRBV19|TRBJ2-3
CASKDGQGMTDTQYF
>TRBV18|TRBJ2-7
CASSPSREVEQYF
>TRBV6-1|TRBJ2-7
CASSEDGGGYEQYF
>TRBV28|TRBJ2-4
CASSKRGEGGNIQYF
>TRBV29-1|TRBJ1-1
CSVEDGRAEAFF
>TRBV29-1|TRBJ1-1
CSVEGSDHTEAFF
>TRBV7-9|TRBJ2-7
CASSLGGGIYEQYF
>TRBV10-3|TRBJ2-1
CAISDFGTGGASYNEQFF
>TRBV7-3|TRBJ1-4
CASSSTANEKLFF
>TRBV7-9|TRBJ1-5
CASSDGQGYNQPQHF
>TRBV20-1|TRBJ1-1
CSAHDIWEAFF
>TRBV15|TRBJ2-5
CATSRAYQETQYF
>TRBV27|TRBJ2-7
CASSLSRGYEQYF
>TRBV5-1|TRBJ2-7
CASSGSPDSYEQYF
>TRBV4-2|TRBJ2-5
CASSQERAGGRETQYF
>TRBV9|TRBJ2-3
CASSVSSSRSTDTQYF
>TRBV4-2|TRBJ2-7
CASSQDGAGVYEQYF
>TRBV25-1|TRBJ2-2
CASRDDWTGAVGTGELFF
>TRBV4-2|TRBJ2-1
CASSQDGGGPYNEQFF
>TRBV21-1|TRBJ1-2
CVSGVLNYGYTF
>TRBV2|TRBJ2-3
CASSYSEDTQYF
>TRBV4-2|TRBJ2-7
CASSQEGQVLYEQYF
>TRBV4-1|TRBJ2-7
CASSQPGRAEQYF
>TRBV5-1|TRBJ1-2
CASSLETVYGYTF
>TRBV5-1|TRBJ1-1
CASSLSGEAFF
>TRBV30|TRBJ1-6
CAWSLQGGNSPLHF
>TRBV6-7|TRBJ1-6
CASSLRQVYNSPLHF
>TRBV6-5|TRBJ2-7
CASRRGQAYEQYF
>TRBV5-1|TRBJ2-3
CASSLTGLHTDTQYF
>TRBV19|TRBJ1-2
CASSGPSTYGYTF
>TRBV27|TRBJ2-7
CASSRSGGSYEQYF
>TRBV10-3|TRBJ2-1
CATTDWGRGNEQFF
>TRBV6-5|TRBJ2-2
CASTGSGELFF
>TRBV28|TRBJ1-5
CASSLGPKPGQGWYNQPQHF